The clone carrying this TCR beta chain was seen repeatedly, ten times or more. The target antigen is unknown. These data come from a study of early T cells in non-severe SARS-CoV-2 infection. Study context: Unsorted whole-blood RNA was sequenced in bulk, leaving chains unpaired. General study points: There was a bias toward anti-spike CD8 responses in VDJdb matching, which missed private and CD4 specificities.

Individual cDNA molecules carried attached unique molecular identifiers. MiXCR, applied by TCRdb to the 5' RACE reads, yields one record per CDR3 protein. The sample consists of nearly 110,000 distinct CDR3 sequences, approximately 12% of them appearing once. Germline assignment: CDR1 WSHSY and CDR2 SAAADI. The CDR3 totals 14 residues. Trimming removed 4 bases from V and 2 bases from J; junction bases left unmatched: 4. The specimen sequenced was whole blood. The rearrangement links TRBV10-2 to TRBJ2-7; 8 bases map to TRBD2. This TCR was sampled from an adult who was a healthcare worker with PCR-confirmed SARS-CoV-2 infection or an uninfected control (not recorded which). DNA of the CDR3: TGCGCCAGCAGTGGAAAGCGGGGGACCTACGAGCAGTACTTC. This encodes CASSGKRGTYEQYF.